This T cell receptor beta chain comes out of a study of blood T cell repertoires in COVID-19. Measured with immunoSEQ multiplex PCR; TCRdb has only the in-frame clones, and not every one. The sample gives some 390,000 clones, 75% to 90% of which show up once; around 1.5% is in the top ten. Trimming shortened V by 1 base and J by 15 bases, and 13 bases separated the two germline ends. The CDR3 has 12 amino acids. A Seattle source enrolled patients during active infection and followed them longitudinally. Sequenced: peripheral blood. This TCR was recovered from a woman in her thirties or forties with COVID-19, enrolled during active disease. V and J are TRBV12-3 or TRBV12-4 and TRBJ1-5; D not resolved. The CDR3 spells CASSLDRTPAHF. In nucleotides, the CDR3 is TGTGCCAGCAGTTTAGACCGAACTCCCGCGCATTTT.